This T cell receptor beta chain was documented in a study of cytomegalovirus exposure and HLA in healthy donors. A few counts support this clone. The study ran its PCR with 60 Vbeta and 13 Jbeta primers. Only in-frame clones appear in the TCRdb table, and some are missing; sequencing was by immunoSEQ multiplex PCR. Of 100,000 to 150,000 clones detected, about 80% appear once; the ten largest clones hold 1%. With 0 bases removed from V and 4 bases from J, the gap between germline ends came to 4 bases. The CDR3 contains 12 residues. Germline CDR1 is GTSNPN and CDR2 is SVGIG (reference sequence). This sequence originates from a man aged 35 to 55 in good health and CMV-seronegative. The sequenced material came from PBMCs. J is TRBJ1-3 and V is TRBV30; unclear D gene. This chain's CDR3 is CAWSVLGNTIYF. CDR3 bases: TGTGCCTGGAGTGTACTCGGAAACACCATATATTTT.